This passage covers 11 T cell receptor beta chains from one sample sequenced in a study of shared clonotypes between healthy human individuals. Sequencing was performed with immunoSEQ multiplex PCR; in TCRdb, only in-frame clones are kept and a portion is missing. The sample yields 85,000 to 100,000 clones, under 80% seen once. The sequencing sample was made of memory CD8+ T cells sorted from blood. This sample's subset: CD45RO+ cells pooled with CCR7-negative TemRA cells. The receptors stem from a man aged 30 to 39 in good health.

This clone was detected only a few times. The V gene is TRBV19, the J gene TRBJ2-7; tentative D call: TRBD1 (5 bases). V was cut by 0 bases and J by 3 bases, with 9 bases left in between. The CDR3 spans 14 residues. The germline V gene has CDR1 LNHDA and CDR2 SQIVND (reference sequence). In DNA form, the CDR3 reads TGTGCCAGTAGTATAGATTCAGGGCACTACGAGCAGTACTTC. It encodes CASSIDSGHYEQYF.

This clone showed up many times. The V call is TRBV6-1, the J call TRBJ1-4; 12 nucleotides align to TRBD1. After removal of 9 bases from V and 8 bases from J, the junction contained 7 bases not matched to a gene. The CDR3 runs 14 residues. Germline CDR1 MNHNS, CDR2 SASEGT. The CDR3 sequence is CASGDGTGGEKLFF. The DNA of the CDR3 is TGTGCCAGTGGGGACGGGACAGGGGGCGAAAAACTGTTTTTT.

The rearrangement links TRBV10-2 to TRBJ1-1, with TRBD1 identical over 8 bases. The CDR3 contains 14 residues. The V segment lost 4 bases and the J segment 5 bases; nucleotides outside the gene matches: 6. Germline lookup yields CDR1 WSHSY and CDR2 SAAADI. As DNA, the CDR3 is TGCGCCAGCAGTGTAACAGGGGGGGGGACTGAAGCTTTCTTT. Amino acid sequence: CASSVTGGGTEAFF.

CDR3 in DNA: TGTGCCAGCACCCCAGGGGGACAAAACACGCAGTATTTT. Its translation: CASTPGGQNTQYF. The rearrangement links TRBV27 to TRBJ2-3; 7 positions agree with TRBD1. With 7 bases clipped from V and 9 bases from J, the junction kept 10 bases outside the gene matches. Germline loops: CDR1 MNHEY, CDR2 SMNVEV (reference sequence). This CDR3 is built from 13 residues.

In its sample, this clone was seen a few times. This sequence joins TRBV7-9 and TRBJ2-3; 8 positions agree with TRBD2. Germline loops: CDR1 SEHNR, CDR2 FQNEAQ (reference sequence). The CDR3 has 18 residues. V gave up 4 bases and J gave up 3 bases; unmatched junction bases: 15. DNA for the CDR3: TGTGCCAGCAGCTCACGCGTGACTAGTTCGGGAGGGACAGATACGCAGTATTTT. It is translated as CASSSRVTSSGGTDTQYF.

In DNA, the CDR3 is TGTGCCAGCAGCCGTGGGACAGGGGCGACCTACGAGCAGTACTTC. Protein product: CASSRGTGATYEQYF. This chain links TRBV7-9 with TRBJ2-7, with 10 bases identical to TRBD1. The CDR3 contains 15 residues. Unmatched junction bases numbered 6, after V lost 5 bases and J lost 2 bases. The germline V gene has CDR1 SEHNR and CDR2 FQNEAQ (reference sequence).

This chain joins TRBV6-6 and TRBJ2-1; D is unclear. Trimming left V 4 bases short and J 9 bases short, with 10 bases between. Per the germline V gene, CDR1 is MNHNY and CDR2 is SVGAGI (reference sequence). The CDR3 covers 12 residues. The CDR3 spells CASSLYISEQFF. CDR3 coding DNA: TGTGCCAGCAGTTTGTACATCAGTGAGCAGTTCTTC.

V and J are TRBV27 and TRBJ2-3; 11 nucleotides match TRBD2. Germline trimming cut 7 bases from V and 2 bases from J; bases unmatched to any gene: 20. Per germline, CDR1 MNHEY and CDR2 SMNVEV (reference sequence). The CDR3 is made up of 20 amino acids. Written as DNA, the CDR3 is TGTGCCAGCACGATTCCTAGCGGGAGGCCCCCGTTACCTCACACAGATACGCAGTATTTT. Translation: CASTIPSGRPPLPHTDTQYF.

The chain employs TRBV6-1 and TRBJ2-7, with D unresolved. With 5 bases removed from V and 3 bases from J, the gap between germline ends came to 5 bases. The CDR3 consists of 11 residues. CDR1 and CDR2 (germline): MNHNS, SASEGT. CDR3 nucleotides: TGTGCCAGCAGTTTCCACTACGAGCAGTACTTC. Amino acids: CASSFHYEQYF.

A few counts support this clone. The J gene is TRBJ1-4, the V gene TRBV2; the D is unclear. In germline, CDR1 is SNHLY, CDR2 FYNNEI. V dropped 5 bases and J dropped 0 bases, with 16 bases sitting between them. The CDR3 extends over 17 amino acids. The CDR3 coding sequence is TGTGCCAGCAGTATACTAGCGACGGGAGCAACTAATGAAAAACTGTTTTTT. Its protein product is CASSILATGATNEKLFF.

The genes are TRBV6-5 and TRBJ2-2; no firm D call. The germline V gene encodes CDR1 MNHEY and CDR2 SVGAGI. CDR3 size: 14 residues. The germline V and J ends were trimmed by 2 bases and 6 bases, with 10 bases remaining between them. The CDR3 DNA reads TGTGCCAGCAGTTACACTTACTCCCCCGGGGAGCTGTTTTTT. It is translated as CASSYTYSPGELFF.